The entry that follows covers one TCR beta chain sequence. This entry belongs to a study of blood T cell repertoires in COVID-19. Study-wide background: In each case, the material was cDNA or gDNA derived from T cells, B-cell-depleted T cells, or PBMCs.

The CDR3 extends over 16 amino acids. CDR1 and CDR2 from the germline V gene are MDHEN and SYDVKM. Trimming cost V 2 bases and J 6 bases, with 17 bases left between them. Method: immunoSEQ multiplex PCR; TCRdb's copy keeps in-frame clones and lacks some. Of about 220,000 clones listed, approximately 81% were seen once; the top ten hold 3.6%. V usage is TRBV28 and J usage is TRBJ2-1, with D perhaps matching TRBD2 (7 bases). The receptor's source is a woman of 80 years or more with acute or convalescent COVID-19. Sequencing used peripheral blood. The CDR3 spells CASSLLRGGGRNEQFF. DNA for the CDR3: TGTGCCAGCAGTTTACTACGAGGGGGGGGACGCAATGAGCAGTTCTTC.